This T cell receptor beta chain was profiled in a study of cytomegalovirus exposure and HLA in healthy donors. 60 Vbeta and 13 Jbeta primers were used in PCR. Data came from immunoSEQ multiplex PCR; TCRdb stores just in-frame clones and leaves some out. The sample yields 100,000 or so clones, under 85% seen once. Regarding donors, all were healthy bone marrow donors. V was pared by 2 bases and J by 2 bases, with 6 bases between. CDR1 is LGHNA, CDR2 YSLEER, per germline. The CDR3 covers 13 residues. Findings of the study overall: As a later analysis showed, a missense DCLRE1C variant was linked to trimming of TCR beta V- and J-genes. Later, TCR association rates were found to vary by HLA locus, highest for DRB1 and lowest for HLA-C. TRBV6-2, TRBV6-3 and some other V segments were unresolvable in 87-base-pair reads.

Comment on this clone: The target antigen is unknown.

The chain links TRBV4-3 to TRBJ1-2, with a weak D call TRBD1 (6 bases). This receptor was identified in a man younger than 30 in good health and CMV-seronegative. Sequenced input: PBMCs. The CDR3 coding sequence is TGCGCCAGCAGCCAAACAGGGAACTATGGCTACACCTTC. Protein sequence: CASSQTGNYGYTF.